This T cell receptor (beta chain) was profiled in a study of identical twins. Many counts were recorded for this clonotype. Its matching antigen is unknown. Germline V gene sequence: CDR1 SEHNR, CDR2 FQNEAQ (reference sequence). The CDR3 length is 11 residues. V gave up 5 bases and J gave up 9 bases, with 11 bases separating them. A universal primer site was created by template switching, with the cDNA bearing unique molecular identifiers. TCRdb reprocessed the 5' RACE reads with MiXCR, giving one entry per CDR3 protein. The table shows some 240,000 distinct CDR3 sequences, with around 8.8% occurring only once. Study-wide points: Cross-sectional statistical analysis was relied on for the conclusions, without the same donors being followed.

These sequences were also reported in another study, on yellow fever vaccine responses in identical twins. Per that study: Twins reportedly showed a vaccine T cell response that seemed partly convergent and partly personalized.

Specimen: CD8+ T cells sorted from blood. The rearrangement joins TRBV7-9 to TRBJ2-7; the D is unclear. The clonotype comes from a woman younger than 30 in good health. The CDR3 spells CASSRGVRQYF. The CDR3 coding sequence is TGTGCCAGCAGCCGAGGAGTAAGGCAGTACTTC.